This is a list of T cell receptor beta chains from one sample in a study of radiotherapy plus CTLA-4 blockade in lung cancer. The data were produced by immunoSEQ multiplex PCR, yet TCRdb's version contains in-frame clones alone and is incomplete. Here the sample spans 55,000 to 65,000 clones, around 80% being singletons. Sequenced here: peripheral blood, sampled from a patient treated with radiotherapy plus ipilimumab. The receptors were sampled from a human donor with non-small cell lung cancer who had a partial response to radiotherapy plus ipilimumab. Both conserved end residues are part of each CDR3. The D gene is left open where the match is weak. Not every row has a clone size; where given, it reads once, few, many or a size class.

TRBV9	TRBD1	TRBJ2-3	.	CASSSLQGTPSTDTQYF	TGTGCCAGCAGCTCCCTACAGGGGACACCATCCACAGATACGCAGTATTTT
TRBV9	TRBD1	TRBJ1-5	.	CASSGDRGLYNQPQHF	TGTGCCAGCAGCGGGGACAGGGGCCTTTACAATCAGCCCCAGCATTTT
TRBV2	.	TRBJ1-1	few	CATRGGNTEAFF	TGTGCCACCCGGGGGGGCAACACTGAAGCTTTCTTT
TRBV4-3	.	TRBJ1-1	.	CASSQDGGITEAFF	TGCGCCAGCAGCCAAGACGGGGGTATCACTGAAGCTTTCTTT
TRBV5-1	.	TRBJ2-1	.	CASSLGTSNEQFF	TGCGCCAGCAGCCTGGGGACTTCCAATGAGCAGTTCTTC
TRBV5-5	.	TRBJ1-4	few	CASSFTGEKLFF	TGTGCCAGCAGCTTCACGGGGGAAAAACTGTTTTTT
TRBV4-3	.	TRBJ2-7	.	CASSPGAGDEQYF	TGCGCCAGCAGCCCGGGGGCGGGGGACGAGCAGTACTTC
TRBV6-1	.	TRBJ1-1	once	CASSAQTGANTEAFF	TGTGCCAGCAGTGCCCAGACAGGAGCGAACACTGAAGCTTTCTTT
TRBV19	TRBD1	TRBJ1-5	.	CASRGPYQPQHF	TGTGCATCCAGGGGGCCTTATCAGCCCCAGCATTTT
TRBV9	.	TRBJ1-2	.	CASSVGEGLYGYTF	TGTGCCAGCAGCGTAGGTGAGGGCCTCTATGGCTACACCTTC
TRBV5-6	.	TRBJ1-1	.	CASSLERLNTEAFF	TGTGCCAGCAGCTTGGAACGGTTGAACACTGAAGCTTTCTTT
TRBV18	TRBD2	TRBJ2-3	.	CASSALAPTSGTTDTQYF	TGTGCCAGCTCAGCACTGGCCCCGACTAGCGGAACAACAGATACGCAGTATTTT
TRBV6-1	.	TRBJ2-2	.	CASSGPQGANTGELFF	TGTGCCAGCAGTGGCCCACAAGGAGCGAACACCGGGGAGCTGTTTTTT
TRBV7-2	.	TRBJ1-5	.	CASSSGQLTAQHF	TGTGCCAGCAGCTCGGGACAACTCACGGCCCAGCATTTT
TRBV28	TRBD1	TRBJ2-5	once	CASAGQGVRETQYF	TGTGCCAGCGCAGGACAGGGGGTACGGGAGACCCAGTACTTC
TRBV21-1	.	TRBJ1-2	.	CASSGYSTGGYGYTF	TGTGCCAGCAGCGGCTATAGCACAGGGGGCTATGGCTACACCTTC
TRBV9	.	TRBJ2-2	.	CASSVDSTGELFF	TGTGCCAGCAGCGTAGACAGCACCGGGGAGCTGTTTTTT
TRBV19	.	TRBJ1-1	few	CASSITQGVAFF	TGTGCCAGTAGTATCACCCAGGGCGTAGCTTTCTTT
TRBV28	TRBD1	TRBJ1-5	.	CASSLGMTGIGNQPQHF	TGTGCCAGCAGTTTAGGAATGACAGGGATTGGCAATCAGCCCCAGCATTTT
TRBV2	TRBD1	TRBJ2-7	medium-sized	CASSDSGGTGEQYF	TGTGCCAGCAGTGATTCAGGGGGCACAGGCGAGCAGTACTTC
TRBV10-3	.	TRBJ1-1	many	CAISEVGGAEAFF	TGTGCCATCAGTGAAGTTGGAGGCGCTGAAGCTTTCTTT
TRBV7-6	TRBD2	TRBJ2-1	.	CASSKGAGSSYNEQFF	TGTGCCAGCAGCAAGGGAGCGGGAAGCTCCTACAATGAGCAGTTCTTC